These 12 T cell receptor beta chains share one sample of origin, sequenced in a study of metastatic and nonmetastatic thyroid tumors. TCRdb re-called the PCR reads with MiXCR. The data show about 39,000 clones, with 19% seen just once and roughly 18% held by the top ten. There were no patients who had received any treatment before thyroid surgery. The material sequenced was blood. These receptors all come from a female donor with papillary thyroid cancer or a benign thyroid nodule (not recorded which). Some clones in this sample may be carry-over from other donors' samples.

This clone was seen at least ten times. The rearrangement joins TRBV19 to TRBJ2-1; TRBD2 agrees at 8 bases. Trimming removed 3 bases from V and 4 bases from J; junction bases left unmatched: 11. Germline loops: CDR1 LNHDA, CDR2 SQIVND (reference sequence). This CDR3 comprises 17 residues. The CDR3 protein is CASSMLFGTRGYNEQFF. The CDR3 region has the DNA TGTGCCAGTAGTATGTTATTCGGGACTAGGGGTTACAATGAGCAGTTCTTC.

A word on this clone: Mismatch with germline at one junction end may stem from a read error. V and J are TRBV10-3 and TRBJ2-1; 7 nucleotides agree with TRBD1. This CDR3 comprises 16 residues. Germline CDR1 reads ENHRY; CDR2 reads SYGVKD. CDR3 sequence (DNA): TGCGCCATCGAAGGGGGCGCCATCTATGGGGACAATGAGCAGTTCTTC. It encodes CAIEGGAIYGDNEQFF.

The chain uses TRBV6-2 or TRBV6-3 and TRBJ1-6; D uncertain. Germline CDR1 and CDR2: MNHEY and SVGEGT. The CDR3 loop spans 15 amino acids. V lost 2 bases, J lost 7 bases, and 12 bases lay in between. This CDR3 reads CASSYDGRSNSPLHF. CDR3 bases: TGTGCCAGCAGTTACGACGGGCGCTCAAATTCACCCCTCCACTTT.

This clone occurred many times. This sequence joins TRBV5-1 and TRBJ2-2; D ambiguous. The germline gives CDR1 SGHRS, CDR2 YFSETQ. The CDR3 runs to 14 residues. Trimming took 0 bases from V and 1 from J, leaving 4 bases between them. CDR3 sequence (DNA): TGCGCCAGCAGCTTGGTCCAGAACACCGGGGAGCTGTTTTTT. Translation: CASSLVQNTGELFF.

The genes are TRBV11-2 and TRBJ2-7; 13 bases match TRBD2. The CDR3 is made up of 17 amino acids. Germline V CDR1 and CDR2: SGHAT, FQNNGV. CDR3 sequence (DNA): TGTCCCACCACCGGGACTAGCGGGAAGGGTAGTCCTTACGAGCAGTACTTC. This encodes CPTTGTSGKGSPYEQYF.

This clone was counted ten times or more. The J gene is TRBJ2-7, the V gene TRBV11-1; 8 bases map to TRBD1. The V gene's germline CDR1 is SGHAT and CDR2 FQDESV (reference sequence). Losses at the gene ends were 3 bases for V and 6 bases for J; bases not matched to a gene: 7. There are 14 residues in the CDR3. The CDR3 sequence is CASSLDRALSEQYF. For the CDR3, the DNA is TGTGCCAGCAGCTTGGACAGGGCCCTAAGCGAGCAGTACTTC.

DNA for the CDR3: TGTGCCAGCAGTTCTAGGGTGACCTATAATTCACCCCTCCACTTT. Residues: CASSSRVTYNSPLHF. The rearrangement uses TRBV27 and TRBJ1-6; D uncertain. The germline CDR1 and CDR2 sequences are MNHEY and SMNVEV (reference sequence). The CDR3 length is 15 residues. V was pared by 4 bases and J by 2 bases, with 9 bases between.

This clone was seen just once. The V and J genes are TRBV20-1 and TRBJ2-7, with D perhaps given as TRBD1 or TRBD2 (5 bases each). Between the trimmed V and J ends, which lost 6 bases and 0 bases, there was a span of 12 bases. CDR3 length equals 13 residues. The germline CDR1 and CDR2 sequences are DFQATT and SNEGSKA (reference sequence). CDR3 nucleotide sequence: TGCAGTGCGTGGGACGTCTACTCCTACGAGCAGTACTTC. This sequence encodes CSAWDVYSYEQYF.

This clone was counted many times. The chain joins TRBV10-3 to TRBJ2-2; D ambiguous. The V gene lost 2 bases and the J gene lost 1 base, with 2 bases spanning the gap. The length of the CDR3 is 13 residues. Germline V gene sequence: CDR1 ENHRY, CDR2 SYGVKD. This chain's CDR3 is CAISEENTGELFF. The CDR3 nucleotides are TGTGCCATCAGTGAGGAGAACACCGGGGAGCTGTTTTTT.

The sample holds many counts of this clone. The chain recombines TRBV4-1 with TRBJ2-2; TRBD1 matches at 11 bases. The V gene's germline CDR1 is MGHRA and CDR2 YSYEKL. V was pared by 2 bases and J by 7 bases, with 6 bases of the junction left unmatched. The CDR3 covers 16 residues. CDR3 protein: CASSQHRDRGFGELFF. The DNA of the CDR3 is TGCGCCAGCAGCCAACACAGGGACAGGGGGTTCGGGGAGCTGTTTTTT.

Worth noting for this clone: A much more abundant neighbour one base away suggests this may be a read error. The gene calls are TRBV11-1 and TRBJ2-3; perhaps TRBD1 as D (6 bases). Germline CDR1 reads SGHAT; CDR2 reads FQDESV (reference sequence). The V end lost 4 bases, the J end lost 4 bases, and 15 bases lay between the germline ends. This CDR3 is built from 15 residues. CDR3 bases: TGTGCCAGCAGCTCAATCACCCAGGGGTCAGATACGCAGTATTTT. It codes for CASSSITQGSDTQYF.

The chain is built from TRBV5-1 and TRBJ2-2; 7 bases are a match to TRBD1. Germline CDR1 reads SGHRS; CDR2 reads YFSETQ. This CDR3 has 14 residues. V lost 5 bases, J lost 0 bases, and 1 base stayed unmatched. CDR3 nucleotides: TGCGCCAGCAGGGGGACAGCGAACACCGGGGAGCTGTTTTTT. It specifies CASRGTANTGELFF.